Listed here are 5 T cell receptor beta chains from one sample, sequenced in a study of T-cell reconstitution after alpha-beta-depleted transplantation in children. Unique molecular identifiers were used to barcode this TCRbeta library. Via MiXCR, TCRdb re-called the PCR reads, giving one row per CDR3 protein. The sample has about 100,000 distinct CDR3 sequences; approximately 8% are singletons. The specimen was PBMCs, collected before TCRalphabeta/CD19-depleted stem cell transplant. Receptors were obtained from a boy aged 2 to 10 with acute lymphoblastic leukemia, due to receive a stem cell transplant.

As concerns this clonotype: A much larger clone differs by one base, so this may be a read error. V is TRBV20-1 and J is TRBJ2-7, with D perhaps matching TRBD1 or TRBD2 (5 bases each). CDR3 size: 16 residues. CDR1 and CDR2 (germline): DFQATT, SNEGSKA (reference sequence). The CDR3 DNA follows: TGCTGTGCTAGAGATGGGTTGGGACGAGCGTCCTACGAGCAGTACTTC. Translating gives CCARDGLGRASYEQYF.

This clonotype was seen ten or more times. The J gene is TRBJ2-1, the V gene TRBV28; D is perhaps TRBD2 (6 bases). Germline CDR1 reads MDHEN; CDR2 reads SYDVKM. This CDR3 is built from 10 residues. V was trimmed by 7 bases and J by 10 bases, leaving 8 bases between them. The DNA for the CDR3 is TGTGCCAGCACTCGGGGGGAGCAGTTCTTC. Its protein product is CASTRGEQFF.

There are many counts of this clonotype. V and J are TRBV29-1 and TRBJ1-2, with 9 bases identical to TRBD1. This CDR3 has 12 amino acids. Germline loops: CDR1 SQVTM, CDR2 ANQGSEA. V shed 7 bases, J shed 3 bases, and the junction held 3 bases outside the gene matches. The CDR3 region has the DNA TGCAGCGCTCGGACAGGGGACTATGGCTACACCTTC. It specifies CSARTGDYGYTF.

This clonotype was detected a few times. One end of the junction varies from germline; a read error may be responsible. The rearrangement joins TRBV5-4 to TRBJ2-7, with D possibly being TRBD1 (6 bases). The CDR3 totals 15 residues. CDR1 is SGHNT and CDR2 is YYREEE in the germline V gene (reference sequence). The CDR3: CASSLAQGPSDEQYF. CDR3 sequence (DNA): TGTGCCAGCAGCTTGGCACAGGGCCCCTCCGACGAGCAGTACTTC.

This chain joins TRBV25-1 and TRBJ2-7, with TRBD2 identical over 10 bases. The length of the CDR3 is 15 residues. Germline CDR1 reads MGHDK; CDR2 reads SYGVNS. The trim removed 5 bases at V and 5 bases at J, leaving 9 bases unmatched. The CDR3 DNA is TGTGCCAGCAGTAAGGCTAGCGGGGGTATCAACGAGCAGTACTTC. Amino acids: CASSKASGGINEQYF.